These 14 T cell receptor beta chains were all obtained from the same sample, sequenced in a study of OX40 agonist ivuxolimab in advanced cancers. Assay: immunoSEQ multiplex PCR; the TCRdb copy retains only in-frame clones and omits some. Here the sample spans approximately 37,000 clones, around three quarters being singletons. The specimen comprised CD4+ or CD8+ T cells sorted from blood, sampled in a trial of the OX40 agonist ivuxolimab. All receptors come from an adult with an advanced solid tumor such as melanoma, head and neck, liver or kidney cancer.

J is TRBJ2-1 and V is TRBV9; tentative D call: TRBD1 (6 bases). Germline values: CDR1 SGDLS, CDR2 YYNGEE. The V end lost 1 base, the J end lost 10 bases, and 15 bases lay between the germline ends. The CDR3 length is 14 residues. The CDR3 reads CASSVSIQGQEQFF. The CDR3 DNA reads as TGTGCCAGCAGCGTATCAATACAGGGTCAGGAGCAGTTCTTC.

The chain uses TRBV5-3 and TRBJ1-5; D is perhaps TRBD1 (6 bases). TRBV5-3 is placed among ORFs of uncertain function. This CDR3 comprises 19 residues. V lost 0 bases and J 0 bases, leaving 19 bases between the germline ends. The CDR3: CARSLAGHRSLYSNQPQHF. In DNA form, the CDR3 reads TGTGCCAGAAGCTTGGCGGGACACCGAAGCCTTTATAGCAATCAGCCCCAGCATTTT.

The chain couples TRBV2 to TRBJ1-6; 7 nucleotides line up with TRBD1. This CDR3 region has 16 residues. Germline assignment: CDR1 SNHLY and CDR2 FYNNEI. V lost 3 bases to trimming and J lost 11 bases; unmatched junction nucleotides: 13. CDR3 sequence reads: CASSDLLTGAGTPLHF. In DNA, the CDR3 is TGTGCCAGCAGTGACCTCTTAACAGGGGCGGGGACACCCCTCCACTTT.

This clone was observed once. This chain joins TRBV5-1 and TRBJ1-1, with 7 bases that match TRBD1. Germline V gives CDR1 SGHRS, CDR2 YFSETQ. The CDR3 contains 16 residues. After removal of 3 bases from V and 1 base from J, the junction contained 9 bases not matched to a gene. In DNA form, the CDR3 reads TGCGCCAGCAGCTATCCGGGACAGAGTCCGAACACTGAAGCTTTCTTT. Translated: CASSYPGQSPNTEAFF.

This chain links TRBV5-1 with TRBJ2-3; weak D call: TRBD2 (5 bases). Germline CDR1 and CDR2: SGHRS and YFSETQ. Trimming left V 0 bases short and J 2 bases short, with 10 bases between. The CDR3 loop spans 15 amino acids. The CDR3 protein is CASSLVGGSTDTQYF. The CDR3 DNA sequence: TGCGCCAGCAGCTTGGTCGGCGGGTCCACAGATACGCAGTATTTT.

The chain couples TRBV19 to TRBJ1-6; D is unclear. Germline lookup yields CDR1 LNHDA and CDR2 SQIVND (reference sequence). The CDR3 consists of 14 residues. CDR3 bases: TGTGCACCGCCCCGTGCGGTCTATAATTCACCCCTCCACTTT. Translated, it gives CAPPRAVYNSPLHF.

J is TRBJ2-1 and V is TRBV5-4; D possibly corresponds to TRBD1 (5 bases). This CDR3 contains 13 residues. V lost 2 bases, J lost 7 bases, and 10 bases lay in between. Per the germline V gene, CDR1 is SGHNT and CDR2 is YYREEE (reference sequence). The CDR3 DNA reads TGTGCCAGCAGCTTCTTGCAGGGTAATGAGCAGTTCTTC. This translates into CASSFLQGNEQFF.

The chain recombines TRBV28 with TRBJ2-6; TRBD1 matches at 8 bases. The junction had 5 bases not matched to a gene; V was cut back by 3 bases and J by 4 bases. The CDR3 totals 16 residues. Germline V CDR1 and CDR2: MDHEN, SYDVKM. CDR3 sequence: CASSLARTGGANVLTF. Here the CDR3 DNA reads TGTGCCAGCAGTTTGGCCCGGACAGGGGGGGCCAACGTCCTGACTTTC.

The chain carries TRBV11-1 and TRBJ1-3; no clear D. Germline CDR1 SGHAT, CDR2 FQDESV (reference sequence). Trimming shortened V by 0 bases and J by 0 bases, and 6 bases separated the two germline ends. The CDR3 has 15 amino acids. CDR3 residues: CASSLARTSGNTIYF. In nucleotides, the CDR3 is TGTGCCAGCAGCTTAGCCAGGACCTCTGGAAACACCATATATTTT.

The chain combines TRBV5-6 with TRBJ2-3, with 7 bases aligning to TRBD1. Germline V gene sequence: CDR1 SGHDT, CDR2 YYEEEE. V shed 5 bases and J 4 bases; nucleotides not matched to a gene: 10. The CDR3 sequence is 15 residues long. The CDR3 protein is CASRSQGIGSDTQYF. The CDR3 DNA reads TGTGCCAGCAGATCACAGGGGATTGGGTCAGATACGCAGTATTTT. The full variable domain, its missing parts supplied by reference TRBV5-6 and TRBJ2-3, is DAGVTQSPTHLIKTRGQQVTLRCSPKSGHDTVSWYQQALGQGPQFIFQYYEEEERQRGNFPDRFSGHQFPNYSSELNVNALLLGDSALYLCASRSQGIGSDTQYFGPGTRLTVL.

Worth noting for this clone: Within the sample, other DNA sequences also encode this same CDR3. The chain carries TRBV5-1 and TRBJ1-2; D is uncertain. Germline V lookup: CDR1 SGHRS, CDR2 YFSETQ. This CDR3 has 13 residues. V shed 0 bases and J shed 2 bases, with 5 bases lying between them. CDR3 coding DNA: TGCGCCAGCAGCTTGGGAACGAACTATGGCTACACCTTC. This codes for CASSLGTNYGYTF.

The V call is TRBV2, the J call TRBJ1-1; D unresolved. Germline CDR1 reads SNHLY; CDR2 reads FYNNEI. V was shortened by 8 bases and J by 1 base, with 11 bases between the two germline ends. The CDR3 runs to 13 residues. The DNA for the CDR3 is TGTGCCAGCCAAAAGTCTGAGAACACTGAAGCTTTCTTT. Its protein product is CASQKSENTEAFF.

This clone is termed medium-sized. The V call is TRBV11-2, the J call TRBJ2-2; perhaps D is TRBD1 or TRBD2 (5 bases each). V lost 0 bases and J 7 bases, leaving 15 bases between the germline ends. Germline V gene lookup returns CDR1 SGHAT and CDR2 FQNNGV. The CDR3 covers 16 residues. In DNA, the CDR3 is TGTGCCAGCAGCTTAGAAGGGGCAGGGACGAACGGGGAGCTGTTTTTT. It codes for CASSLEGAGTNGELFF.

V and J are TRBV9 and TRBJ1-2; TRBD1 agrees at 7 bases. The CDR3 has 14 amino acids. With 4 bases clipped from V and 7 bases from J, the junction kept 10 bases outside the gene matches. Germline CDR1 SGDLS, CDR2 YYNGEE. The CDR3 reads CASSIQGGELGYTF. CDR3 DNA sequence: TGTGCCAGCAGCATCCAGGGGGGCGAGCTTGGCTACACCTTC.